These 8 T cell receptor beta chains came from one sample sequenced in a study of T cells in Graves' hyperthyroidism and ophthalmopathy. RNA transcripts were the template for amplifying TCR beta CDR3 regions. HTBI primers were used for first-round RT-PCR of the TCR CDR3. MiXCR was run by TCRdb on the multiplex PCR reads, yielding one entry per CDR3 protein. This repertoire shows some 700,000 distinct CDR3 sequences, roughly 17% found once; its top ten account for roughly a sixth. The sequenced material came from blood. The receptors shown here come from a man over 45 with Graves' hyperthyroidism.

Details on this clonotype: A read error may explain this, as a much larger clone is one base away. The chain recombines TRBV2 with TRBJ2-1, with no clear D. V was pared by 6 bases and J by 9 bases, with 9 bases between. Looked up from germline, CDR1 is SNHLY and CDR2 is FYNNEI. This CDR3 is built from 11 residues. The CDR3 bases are TGTGCCAGCAGGGTAGTGAGTGAGCAGTTCTTC. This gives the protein CASRVVSEQFF. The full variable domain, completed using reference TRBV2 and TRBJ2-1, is EPEVTQTPSHQVTQMGQEVILRCVPISNHLYFYWYRQILGQKVEFLVSFYNNEISEKSEIFDDQFSVERPDGSNFTLKIRSTKLEDSAMYFCASRVVSEQFFGPGTRLTVL.

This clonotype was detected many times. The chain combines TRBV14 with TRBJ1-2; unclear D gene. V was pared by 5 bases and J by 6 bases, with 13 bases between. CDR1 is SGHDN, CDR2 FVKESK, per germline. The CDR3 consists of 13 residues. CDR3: CASSDPWGDGYTF. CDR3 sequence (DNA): TGTGCCAGCAGCGATCCGTGGGGAGATGGCTACACCTTC. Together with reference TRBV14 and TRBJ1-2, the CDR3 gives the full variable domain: EAGVTQFPSHSVIEKGQTVTLRCDPISGHDNLYWYRRVMGKEIKFLLHFVKESKQDESGMPNNRFLAERTGGTYSTLKVQPAELEDSGVYFCASSDPWGDGYTFGSGTRLTVV.

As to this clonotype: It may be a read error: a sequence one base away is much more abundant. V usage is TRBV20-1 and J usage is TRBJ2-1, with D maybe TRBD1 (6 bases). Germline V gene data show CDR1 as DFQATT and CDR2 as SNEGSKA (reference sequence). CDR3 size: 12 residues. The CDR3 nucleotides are TGCAGTGCTAGTACCGGGACAAATGAGCAGTCCTTC. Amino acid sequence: CSASTGTNEQSF.

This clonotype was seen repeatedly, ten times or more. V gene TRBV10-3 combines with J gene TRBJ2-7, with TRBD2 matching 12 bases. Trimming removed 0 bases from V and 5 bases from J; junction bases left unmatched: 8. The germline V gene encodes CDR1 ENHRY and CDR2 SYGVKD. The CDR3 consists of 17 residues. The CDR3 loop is CAISESRATSGGNEQYF. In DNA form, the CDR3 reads TGTGCCATCAGTGAGTCACGCGCGACTAGCGGGGGCAACGAGCAGTACTTC.

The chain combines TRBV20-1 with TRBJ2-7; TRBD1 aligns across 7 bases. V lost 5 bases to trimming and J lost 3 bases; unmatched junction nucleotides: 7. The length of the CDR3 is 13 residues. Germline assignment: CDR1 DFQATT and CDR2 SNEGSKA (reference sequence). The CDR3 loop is CSADGTVNYEQYF. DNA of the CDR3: TGCAGTGCTGACGGGACAGTGAACTACGAGCAGTACTTC.

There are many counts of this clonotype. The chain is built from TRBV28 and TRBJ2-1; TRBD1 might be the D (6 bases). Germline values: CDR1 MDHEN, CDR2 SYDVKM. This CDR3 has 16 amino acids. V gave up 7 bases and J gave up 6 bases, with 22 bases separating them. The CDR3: CASKLMQGIAGNEQFF. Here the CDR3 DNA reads TGTGCCAGCAAATTAATGCAGGGGATAGCCGGCAATGAGCAGTTCTTC.

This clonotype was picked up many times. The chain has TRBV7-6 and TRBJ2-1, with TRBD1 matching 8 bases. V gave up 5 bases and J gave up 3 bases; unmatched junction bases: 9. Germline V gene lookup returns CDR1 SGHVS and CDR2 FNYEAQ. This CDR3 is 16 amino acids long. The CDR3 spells CASSEHPGTGYNEQFF. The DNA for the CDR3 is TGTGCCAGCAGCGAACACCCCGGGACAGGCTACAATGAGCAGTTCTTC.

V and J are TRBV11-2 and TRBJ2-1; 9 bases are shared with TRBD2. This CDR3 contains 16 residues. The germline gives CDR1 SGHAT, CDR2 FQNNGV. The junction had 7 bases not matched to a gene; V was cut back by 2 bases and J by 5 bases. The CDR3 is CASSLHGSSGNNEQFF. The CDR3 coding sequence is TGTGCCAGCAGCTTACATGGGTCTAGCGGGAACAATGAGCAGTTCTTC.